One sample yielded the 13 T cell receptor beta chains listed below, sequenced in a study of blood T cell repertoires in COVID-19 (dated by TCRdb to the early 2020s). The protocol used for the library was the immunoSEQ multiplex PCR assay. Imported from immuneACCESS, the table was reduced by TCRdb to in-frame sequences with V and J called. These copies leave out some clones; in studies compared against another copy, an unresolved V gene accounts for under half, and the cause of the remainder is not known. The sample records about 190,000 clones, about 82% of which are singletons. Clones ranked in the top ten supply around 6% of the sample. The source material was PBMCs or T cells enriched from blood (not recorded which). These TCRs come from a man aged 40-49 years with acute COVID-19.

The chain links TRBV14 to TRBJ2-7; D unresolved. Trimming removed 5 bases at V and 4 bases at J, with 12 bases between. This CDR3 spans 13 amino acids. Germline values: CDR1 SGHDN, CDR2 FVKESK. CDR3 DNA sequence: TGTGCCAGCAGCGCACGACACCTATACGAGCAGTACTTC. Its protein is CASSARHLYEQYF.

The chain joins TRBV28 to TRBJ1-2; D unclear. Trimming removed 5 bases from V and 7 bases from J, with 14 bases in between. The CDR3 has 13 amino acids. CDR1 MDHEN and CDR2 SYDVKM come from the germline V gene. CDR3: CASSPGLRPGYTF. The CDR3 DNA reads as TGTGCCAGCAGTCCCGGGTTACGGCCTGGCTACACCTTC.

The chain uses TRBV19 and TRBJ2-3, with D perhaps TRBD2 (6 bases). The V end was cut by 7 bases, the J end by 0 bases, with 11 bases between. Germline loops: CDR1 LNHDA, CDR2 SQIVND (reference sequence). The CDR3 length is 14 residues. The CDR3 region is CASTKEGSTDTQYF. CDR3 sequence (DNA): TGTGCCAGTACGAAGGAGGGTAGCACAGATACGCAGTATTTT.

The chain uses TRBV7-9 and TRBJ1-1; D is possibly TRBD1 (5 bases). Germline values: CDR1 SEHNR, CDR2 FQNEAQ (reference sequence). The CDR3 has 15 amino acids. V dropped 5 bases and J dropped 2 bases, with 15 bases sitting between them. The CDR3: CASSPPTDSNTEAFF. For the CDR3, the DNA is TGTGCCAGCAGCCCTCCTACCGACAGCAACACTGAAGCTTTCTTT.

This clone occurred once. The chain combines TRBV28 with TRBJ2-1; D is possibly TRBD2 (6 bases). Trimming cost V 7 bases and J 7 bases, with 17 bases left between them. This CDR3 contains 14 residues. In germline, CDR1 is MDHEN, CDR2 SYDVKM. The CDR3 region has the DNA TGTGCCAGCAAGTCGCACGGCGGGAAGAATGAGCAGTTCTTC. This translates into CASKSHGGKNEQFF.

V usage is TRBV12-5 and J usage is TRBJ1-6; a possible D gene is TRBD1 (5 bases). This CDR3 has 12 residues. The V end was cut by 1 base, the J end by 10 bases, with 5 bases between. Germline V gives CDR1 LGHNT, CDR2 FRNRAP. In DNA, the CDR3 is TGTGCTAGTGGTTTGGGGGGCTCACCCCTCCACTTT. This codes for CASGLGGSPLHF.

This clone was detected only once. This chain links TRBV3-1 (or the pseudogene TRBV3-2) with TRBJ2-3, with 8 bases identical to TRBD2. Germline loops: CDR1 LGHDT, CDR2 YNNKEL (reference sequence). The CDR3 spans 16 residues. J lost 4 bases, V lost 1 base, and 7 bases had no gene match. The CDR3 loop reads CASSQGRIGRADTQYF. DNA of the CDR3: TGTGCCAGCAGCCAAGGTCGGATCGGGAGGGCAGATACGCAGTATTTT.

The V and J genes are TRBV12-2 and TRBJ2-1; the table's TRBD2 call for D was not verified on the DNA. TRBV12-2 is noted as a pseudogene. This CDR3 region has 16 residues. CDR3 sequence (DNA): TGTGCAAGTCGCTTAGTGGTAGCGATCAGAAACAATGAGCAGTTCTTC. Translated, it gives CASRLVVAIRNNEQFF.

The chain has TRBV6-5 and TRBJ1-3, with D possibly matching TRBD1 (5 bases). CDR3 length: 16 residues. V gave up 3 bases and J gave up 4 bases, with 16 bases separating them. Germline CDR1 MNHEY, CDR2 SVGAGI. This CDR3 reads CASSYGIGTSGNTIYF. CDR3 DNA: TGTGCCAGCAGTTATGGGATTGGGACTTCGGGAAACACCATATATTTT.

The rearrangement joins TRBV29-1 to TRBJ2-1; 7 positions match TRBD1. The junction had 12 bases not matched to a gene; V was cut back by 6 bases and J by 13 bases. The germline gives CDR1 SQVTM, CDR2 ANQGSEA. The CDR3 loop spans 12 amino acids. The CDR3, as DNA: TGCAGCGTGAGCCTGACAGGGCCATTCCAGTTCTTC. This sequence encodes CSVSLTGPFQFF.

J is TRBJ2-3 and V is TRBV9, with D tentatively TRBD1 (5 bases). Trimming took 0 bases from V and 0 from J, leaving 11 bases between them. Germline values: CDR1 SGDLS, CDR2 YYNGEE. The CDR3 runs 16 residues. The CDR3: CASSVGGGTSTDTQYF. DNA for the CDR3: TGTGCCAGCAGCGTAGGGGGCGGAACTAGCACAGATACGCAGTATTTT.

The genes are TRBV7-9 and TRBJ1-1, with D perhaps matching TRBD1 (6 bases). This CDR3 contains 15 residues. Germline-derived CDR1 and CDR2 are SEHNR and FQNEAQ (reference sequence). V was cut by 5 bases and J by 0 bases, with 13 bases left in between. The CDR3 DNA is TGTGCCAGCAGCCCACCCGGGACATTGAACACTGAAGCTTTCTTT. Its translation is CASSPPGTLNTEAFF.

This chain joins TRBV28 and TRBJ1-4; 8 nucleotides match TRBD1. The CDR3 is 15 residues long. Germline V CDR1 and CDR2: MDHEN, SYDVKM. V gave up 6 bases and J gave up 8 bases; unmatched junction bases: 11. CDR3 in amino acids: CASSAQGAILEKLFF. In DNA, the CDR3 is TGTGCCAGCAGCGCTCAGGGGGCGATATTGGAAAAACTGTTTTTT.